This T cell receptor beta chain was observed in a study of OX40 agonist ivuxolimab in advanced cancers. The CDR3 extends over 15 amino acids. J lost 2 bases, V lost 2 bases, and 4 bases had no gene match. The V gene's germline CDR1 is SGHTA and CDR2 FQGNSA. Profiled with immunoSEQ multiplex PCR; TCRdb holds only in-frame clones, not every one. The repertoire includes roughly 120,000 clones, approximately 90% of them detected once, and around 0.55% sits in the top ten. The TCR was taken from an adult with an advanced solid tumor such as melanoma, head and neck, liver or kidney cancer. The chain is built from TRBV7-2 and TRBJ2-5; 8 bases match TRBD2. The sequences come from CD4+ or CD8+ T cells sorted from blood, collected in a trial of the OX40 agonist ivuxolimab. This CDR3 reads CASSLTSGRQETQYF. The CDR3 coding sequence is TGTGCCAGCAGCTTAACTAGCGGACGTCAAGAGACCCAGTACTTC.